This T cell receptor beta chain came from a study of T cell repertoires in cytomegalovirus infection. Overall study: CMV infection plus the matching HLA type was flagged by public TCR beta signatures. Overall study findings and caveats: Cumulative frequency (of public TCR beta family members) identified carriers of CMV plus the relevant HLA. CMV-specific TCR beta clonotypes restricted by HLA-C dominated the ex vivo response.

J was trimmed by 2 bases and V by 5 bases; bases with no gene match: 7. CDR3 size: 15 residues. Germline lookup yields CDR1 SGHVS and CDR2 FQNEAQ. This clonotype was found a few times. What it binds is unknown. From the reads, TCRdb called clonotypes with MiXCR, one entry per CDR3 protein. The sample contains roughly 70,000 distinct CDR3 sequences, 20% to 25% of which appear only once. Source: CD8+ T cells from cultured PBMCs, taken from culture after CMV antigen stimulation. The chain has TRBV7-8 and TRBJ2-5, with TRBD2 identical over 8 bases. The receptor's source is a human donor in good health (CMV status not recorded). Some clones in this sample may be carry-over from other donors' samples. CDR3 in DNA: TGTGCCAGCAGCAACCAAACTAGCGGACAAGAGACCCAGTACTTC. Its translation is CASSNQTSGQETQYF. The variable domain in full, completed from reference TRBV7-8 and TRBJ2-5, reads GAGVSQSPRYKVAKRGQDVALRCDPISGHVSLFWYQQALGQGPEFLTYFQNEAQLDKSGLPSDRFFAERPEGSVSTLKIQRTQQEDSAVYLCASSNQTSGQETQYFGPGTRLLVL.